One sample yielded the 7 T cell receptor beta chains listed below, sequenced in a study of T cell changes during pregnancy in multiple sclerosis. Profiled with immunoSEQ multiplex PCR; TCRdb holds only in-frame clones, not every one. The repertoire holds about 59,000 clones, with nearly 95% as singletons. Sequenced material: CD8+ T cells from peripheral blood mononuclear cells, taken in the third trimester of pregnancy. Receptors originate from a female donor with multiple sclerosis, enrolled in a pregnancy study.

The rearrangement links TRBV13 to TRBJ2-1, with D possibly TRBD2 on 6 matching bases. V gave up 3 bases and J gave up 6 bases, with 15 bases separating them. CDR3 length: 15 amino acids. Germline CDR1 and CDR2: PRHDT and FYEKMQ (reference sequence). The CDR3 DNA is TGTGCCAGCAGCTTCCCTCTCGGGACTCTCAATGAGCAGTTCTTC. Its protein product is CASSFPLGTLNEQFF.

This sequence joins TRBV5-1 and TRBJ1-2, with TRBD1 as a possible D gene (5 bases). V lost 4 bases and J 8 bases, leaving 18 bases between the germline ends. The CDR3 has 14 amino acids. The germline CDR1 and CDR2 sequences are SGHRS and YFSETQ. Here the CDR3 reads CASSASRGWGGYTF. DNA of the CDR3: TGCGCCAGCAGCGCTTCGCGGGGATGGGGGGGCTACACCTTC. The entire variable domain, with the rest obtained from reference TRBV5-1 and TRBJ1-2, is as follows: KAGVTQTPRYLIKTRGQQVTLSCSPISGHRSVSWYQQTPGQGLQFLFEYFSETQRNKGNFPGRFSGRQFSNSRSEMNVSTLELGDSALYLCASSASRGWGGYTFGSGTRLTVV.

The gene calls are TRBV27 and TRBJ2-5; 7 bases map to TRBD1. V trimming: 4 bases; J trimming: 2 bases; junction bases outside the gene matches: 4. Per the germline V gene, CDR1 is MNHEY and CDR2 is SMNVEV (reference sequence). CDR3 length: 14 amino acids. In nucleotides, the CDR3 is TGTGCCAGCAGTTCGGGACAGACACAAGAGACCCAGTACTTC. It is translated as CASSSGQTQETQYF.

The J gene is TRBJ2-3, the V gene TRBV7-9, with D unresolved. Germline V gene data show CDR1 as SEHNR and CDR2 as FQNEAQ (reference sequence). This CDR3 region has 12 residues. With 5 bases removed from V and 0 bases from J, the gap between germline ends came to 3 bases. The CDR3 DNA reads TGTGCCAGCAGCCGTAGCACAGATACGCAGTATTTT. Its protein product is CASSRSTDTQYF. The whole variable domain, filled in from reference TRBV7-9 and TRBJ2-3, reads DTGVSQNPRHKITKRGQNVTFRCDPISEHNRLYWYRQTLGQGPEFLTYFQNEAQLEKSRLLSDRFSAERPKGSFSTLEIQRTEQGDSAMYLCASSRSTDTQYFGPGTRLTVL.

This chain joins TRBV9 and TRBJ2-7; 7 bases are shared with TRBD1. The CDR3 is 16 residues long. Trimming cost V 0 bases and J 7 bases; bases outside gene matches: 13. The germline V gene has CDR1 SGDLS and CDR2 YYNGEE. Here the CDR3 DNA reads TGTGCCAGCAGCGTAGATAGCCAGGGGGTGTATCGGGAGCAGTACTTC. It yields the protein CASSVDSQGVYREQYF.

The V and J genes are TRBV5-8 and TRBJ1-1, with D unresolved. With 6 bases removed from V and 3 bases from J, the gap between germline ends came to 15 bases. Germline CDR1 SGHTS, CDR2 YDEGEE. This CDR3 region has 14 residues. The CDR3 region has the DNA TGTGCCAGCACCAATTCCGGTGTGGACACTGAAGCTTTCTTT. It yields the protein CASTNSGVDTEAFF. Full variable domain (outside the CDR3, taken from reference TRBV5-8 and TRBJ1-1): EAGVTQSPTHLIKTRGQQATLRCSPISGHTSVYWYQQALGLGLQFLLWYDEGEERNRGNFPPRFSGRQFPNYSSELNVNALELEDSALYLCASTNSGVDTEAFFGQGTRLTVV.

This clone was seen only once. The gene calls are TRBV6-1 and TRBJ2-1; no firm D call. V lost 6 bases to trimming and J lost 7 bases, with 10 bases between them. This CDR3 spans 12 amino acids. Per germline, CDR1 MNHNS and CDR2 SASEGT. The CDR3 here is CASRAINNEQFF. In DNA, the CDR3 is TGTGCCAGCAGAGCGATCAATAATGAGCAGTTCTTC.